This T cell receptor (beta chain) was documented in a study of preoperative IRX-2 immunotherapy in early breast cancer. TCRdb's table, derived via immunoSEQ multiplex PCR, lists solely in-frame clones and lacks some. The sample lists about 98,000 clones; around 86% were seen once. Treatment meaning: preoperative locoregional IRX-2 cytokine immunotherapy. Samples came from a phase Ib trial of preoperative locoregional IRX-2 cytokine immunotherapy. Sequenced here: tumor tissue, sampled after IRX-2 immunotherapy. The source is a human donor with breast cancer.

CDR3 coding DNA: TGTGCCAGCAGTTCCAGGGGTAGGGCTGGAAACACCATATATTTT. Protein product: CASSSRGRAGNTIYF. This chain joins TRBV28 and TRBJ1-3; D possibly corresponds to TRBD1 (6 bases). V gave up 4 bases and J gave up 2 bases, with 12 bases separating them. Germline V gene sequence: CDR1 MDHEN, CDR2 SYDVKM. The CDR3 has 15 residues.